The 10 T cell receptor beta chains reported below all come from one sample, sequenced in a study of blood T cells in healthy people across ages. A sample-barcoded 5' primer and a J-beta primer mix were used in a second PCR of roughly 6 to 12 cycles. A single record per CDR3 protein comes from TCRdb applying MiXCR to the 5' RACE reads. The repertoire has about 1.7 million distinct CDR3 sequences, approximately 30% of them found once; the top ten carry around 7.7%. The specimen sequenced was blood. The receptors here all came from a woman aged 25 to 45 in good health.

In this sample, this clonotype turned up a few times. The V gene is TRBV5-1, the J gene TRBJ2-6, with TRBD2 identical over 7 bases. The V gene's germline CDR1 is SGHRS and CDR2 YFSETQ. This CDR3 contains 19 residues. Trimming removed 2 bases from V and 1 base from J; junction bases left unmatched: 12. The CDR3 protein is CASSFGPSGALSGANVLTF. The CDR3 nucleotides are TGCGCCAGCAGCTTTGGACCCAGCGGGGCTCTTTCTGGGGCCAACGTCCTGACTTTC.

This clonotype occurred a few times. The rearrangement links TRBV12-3 or TRBV12-4 to TRBJ1-2; TRBD1 matches at 7 bases. The CDR3 extends over 14 amino acids. The J segment lost 7 bases and the V segment lost 6 bases, leaving 11 bases of the junction unmatched. This CDR3 is CASRLQGQGGGYTF. The DNA for the CDR3 is TGTGCCAGCAGGTTACAGGGGCAGGGCGGTGGCTACACCTTC.

This clonotype has a handful of counts. The chain is built from TRBV29-1 and TRBJ1-2, with D possibly matching TRBD1 (6 bases). The CDR3 is 13 amino acids. Germline V gene lookup returns CDR1 SQVTM and CDR2 ANQGSEA. Between the trimmed V and J ends, which lost 0 bases and 5 bases, there was a span of 10 bases. DNA of the CDR3: TGCAGCGTTGAAGATACAGGGTTGTATGGCTACACCTTC. It codes for CSVEDTGLYGYTF.

This clonotype was recorded a few times. As DNA, the CDR3 is TGTGCCAGCAGCCCCACCGGCGGGGAGCCCCAGCATTTT. This codes for CASSPTGGEPQHF. V gene TRBV11-1 combines with J gene TRBJ1-5; D uncertain. Per germline, CDR1 SGHAT and CDR2 FQDESV (reference sequence). The germline V and J ends were trimmed by 5 bases and 8 bases, with 13 bases remaining between them. The CDR3 loop spans 13 amino acids.

This clonotype occurred a few times. V and J are TRBV6-2 or TRBV6-3 and TRBJ2-3; no definite D call. The germline V gene encodes CDR1 MNHEY and CDR2 SVGEGT. V was clipped by 6 bases and J by 0 bases, with 10 bases between them. The length of the CDR3 is 14 residues. CDR3 bases: TGTGCCAGCAGCCGGGCCCCTAGCACAGATACGCAGTATTTT. Its translation is CASSRAPSTDTQYF.

CDR3 protein: CSVGSSYNEQYF. In DNA, the CDR3 is TGCAGTGTTGGTAGCTCCTACAATGAGCAGTACTTC. The chain is built from TRBV20-1 and TRBJ2-1; D is undetermined. The end of the DNA aligns better with TRBJ2-7, so the J call may be wrong. Germline values: CDR1 DFQATT, CDR2 SNEGSKA (reference sequence). The CDR3 is made up of 12 amino acids.

This clonotype was detected once. This chain links TRBV11-2 with TRBJ2-4, with 7 bases lining up with TRBD2. The J call may be in error: the DNA end matches TRBJ2-5 better. The CDR3 loop spans 17 amino acids. Looked up from germline, CDR1 is SGHAT and CDR2 is FQNNGV. The CDR3 protein is CASSPAPLADHQETQYF. The CDR3 bases are TGTGCCAGCAGCCCCGCCCCCCTAGCGGACCACCAAGAGACCCAGTACTTC.

The chain employs TRBV20-1 and TRBJ1-5, with 9 positions matching TRBD1. The V gene end was trimmed by 4 bases and the J gene end by 7 bases; junction bases not matched to a gene: 11. This CDR3 region has 15 residues. CDR1 and CDR2 from the germline V gene are DFQATT and SNEGSKA (reference sequence). Here the CDR3 reads CSAKSTGGAGQPQHF. In nucleotides, the CDR3 is TGCAGTGCTAAGTCTACAGGGGGCGCAGGCCAGCCCCAGCATTTT.

This clonotype was seen at least ten times. This chain links TRBV20-1 with TRBJ2-5, with a weak D call TRBD2 (6 bases). The CDR3 spans 17 residues. Between the trimmed V and J ends, which lost 3 bases and 3 bases, there was a span of 23 bases. Germline assignment: CDR1 DFQATT and CDR2 SNEGSKA (reference sequence). In nucleotides, the CDR3 is TGCAGTGCTAGGCTGACAGCTAGCGCCTACCCTGAAGAGACCCAGTACTTC. Protein sequence: CSARLTASAYPEETQYF.

The chain couples TRBV7-2 to TRBJ2-7; the match to TRBD2 covers 8 bases. There are 16 residues in the CDR3. Germline lookup yields CDR1 SGHTA and CDR2 FQGNSA. V shed 5 bases and J 7 bases; nucleotides not matched to a gene: 16. The chain's CDR3 is CASSPLSGVSYNEQYF. In nucleotides, the CDR3 is TGTGCCAGCAGCCCACTTAGCGGGGTATCCTACAATGAGCAGTACTTC.